This is a list of T cell receptor beta chains from one sample in a study of cytomegalovirus exposure and HLA in healthy donors. The data were produced by immunoSEQ multiplex PCR, yet TCRdb's version contains in-frame clones alone and is incomplete. This sample has 120,000 or so clones, with 77% found just once. Sequencing input: PBMCs. Source of these receptors: a man between 18 and 29 years old in good health and CMV-seropositive. Each CDR3 is given with its conserved first and last residue. Fields, in order: CDR3 DNA, CDR3 protein, D gene, V gene, J gene, clone size. A D gene is named only where the DNA matches it firmly. The size field is filled for only some rows; it gives once, few, many or a size class.

DNA: TGCGCCAGCAGCTTAGTACTAGCGGGGGACAATGAGCAGTTCTTC
CDR3: CASSLVLAGDNEQFF
D: TRBD2
V: TRBV5-1
J: TRBJ2-1
size: -

DNA: TGCAGCGTATATACCGGGACAGGGAAAGGCTACACCTTC
CDR3: CSVYTGTGKGYTF
D: TRBD1
V: TRBV29-1
J: TRBJ1-2
size: few

DNA: TGTGCCAGCAGCCCGAGGGGACGCGGGGGCACCGGGGAGCTGTTTTTT
CDR3: CASSPRGRGGTGELFF
D: TRBD2
V: TRBV9
J: TRBJ2-2
size: -

DNA: TGTGCCAGCAGTCGCTTTACAGGGGGAGCCTACGAGCAGTACTTC
CDR3: CASSRFTGGAYEQYF
D: TRBD1
V: TRBV6-5
J: TRBJ2-7
size: once

DNA: TGTGCCAGCAGTGACAGGGTGGCGGGTTCACATGGCTACACCTTC
CDR3: CASSDRVAGSHGYTF
D: -
V: TRBV6-4
J: TRBJ1-2
size: -

DNA: TGTGCCAGCAGAATAACAGAATACACTGAAGCTTTCTTT
CDR3: CASRITEYTEAFF
D: -
V: TRBV2
J: TRBJ1-1
size: -

DNA: TGTGCCAGCAGCTTGGCGGGAGGCACTAATGAAAAACTGTTTTTT
CDR3: CASSLAGGTNEKLFF
D: -
V: TRBV5-8
J: TRBJ1-4
size: -

DNA: TGTGCCAGCAGCTTAAGTACCAGGAACACTGAAGCTTTCTTT
CDR3: CASSLSTRNTEAFF
D: -
V: TRBV13
J: TRBJ1-1
size: -

DNA: TGTGCCAGCAGTTTATCGGTGGCTCCCTCCACGAGGGAGCAGTACTTC
CDR3: CASSLSVAPSTREQYF
D: -
V: TRBV27
J: TRBJ2-7
size: -

DNA: TGTGCCAGCAGTCCTGGCGGCTTTCTCCACACCTTC
CDR3: CASSPGGFLHTF
D: -
V: TRBV11-2
J: TRBJ1-2
size: -

DNA: TGCAGCGTTGAGTACTTCTATGGCTACACCTTC
CDR3: CSVEYFYGYTF
D: -
V: TRBV29-1
J: TRBJ1-2
size: -

DNA: TGTGCCAGCAGTTTGGGCCAGCCCCAGCATTTT
CDR3: CASSLGQPQHF
D: -
V: TRBV28
J: TRBJ1-5
size: few